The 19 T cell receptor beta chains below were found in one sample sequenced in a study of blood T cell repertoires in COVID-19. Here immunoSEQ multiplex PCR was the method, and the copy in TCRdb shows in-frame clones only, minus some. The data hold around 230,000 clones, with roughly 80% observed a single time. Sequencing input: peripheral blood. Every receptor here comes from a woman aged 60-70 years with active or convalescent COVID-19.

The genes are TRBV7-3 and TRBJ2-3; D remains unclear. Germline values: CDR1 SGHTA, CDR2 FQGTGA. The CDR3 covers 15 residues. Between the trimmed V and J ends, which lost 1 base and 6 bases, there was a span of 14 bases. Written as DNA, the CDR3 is TGTGCCAGCAGCTTAAGTAGCCTACTCACGGATACGCAGTATTTT. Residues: CASSLSSLLTDTQYF.

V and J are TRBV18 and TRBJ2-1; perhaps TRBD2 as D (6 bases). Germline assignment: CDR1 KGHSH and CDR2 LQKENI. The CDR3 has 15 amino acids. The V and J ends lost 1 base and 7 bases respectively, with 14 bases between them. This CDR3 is CASSPRGGVENEQFF. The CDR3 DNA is TGTGCCAGCTCACCACGTGGCGGGGTGGAAAATGAGCAGTTCTTC.

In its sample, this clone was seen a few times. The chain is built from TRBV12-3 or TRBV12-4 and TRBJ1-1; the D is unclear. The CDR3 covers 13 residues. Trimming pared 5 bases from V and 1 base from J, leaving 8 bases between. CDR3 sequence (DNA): TGTGCCAGCAGTCTTACACAGAACACTGAAGCTTTCTTT. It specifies CASSLTQNTEAFF.

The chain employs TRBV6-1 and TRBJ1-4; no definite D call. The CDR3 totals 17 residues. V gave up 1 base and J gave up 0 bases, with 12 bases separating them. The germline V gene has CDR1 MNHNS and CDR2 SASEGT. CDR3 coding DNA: TGTGCCAGCAGTGAAGGTGTCTCCGGGGCAACTAATGAAAAACTGTTTTTT. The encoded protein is CASSEGVSGATNEKLFF.

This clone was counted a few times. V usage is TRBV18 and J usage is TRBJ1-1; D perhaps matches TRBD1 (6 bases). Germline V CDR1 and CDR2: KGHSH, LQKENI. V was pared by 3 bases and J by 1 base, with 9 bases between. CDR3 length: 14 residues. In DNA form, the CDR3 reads TGTGCCAGCTCACCCCCGACAGGGAACACTGAAGCTTTCTTT. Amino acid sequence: CASSPPTGNTEAFF.

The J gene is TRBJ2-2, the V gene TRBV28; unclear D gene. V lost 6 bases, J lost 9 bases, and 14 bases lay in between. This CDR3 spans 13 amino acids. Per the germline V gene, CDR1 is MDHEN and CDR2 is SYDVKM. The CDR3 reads CASSPVLRRELFF. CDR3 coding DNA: TGTGCCAGCAGCCCCGTTTTGCGCAGGGAGCTGTTTTTT.

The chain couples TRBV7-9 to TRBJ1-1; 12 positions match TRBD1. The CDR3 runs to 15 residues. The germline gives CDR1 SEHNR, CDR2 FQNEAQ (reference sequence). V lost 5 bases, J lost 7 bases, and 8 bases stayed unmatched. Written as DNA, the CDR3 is TGTGCCAGCAGCCCGGGACAGGGGGCACGGTATGAAGCTTTCTTT. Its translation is CASSPGQGARYEAFF.

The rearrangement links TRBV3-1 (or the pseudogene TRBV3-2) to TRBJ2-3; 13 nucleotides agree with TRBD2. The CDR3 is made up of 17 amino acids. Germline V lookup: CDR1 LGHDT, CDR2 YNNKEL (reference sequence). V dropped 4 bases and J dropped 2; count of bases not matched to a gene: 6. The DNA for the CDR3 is TGTGCCAGCAGCCCGGGGACTAGCGGGGAGAACACAGATACGCAGTATTTT. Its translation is CASSPGTSGENTDTQYF.

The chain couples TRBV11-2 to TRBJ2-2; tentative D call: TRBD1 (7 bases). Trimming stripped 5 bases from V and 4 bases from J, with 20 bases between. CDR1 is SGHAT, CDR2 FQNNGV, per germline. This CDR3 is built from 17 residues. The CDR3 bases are TGTGCCAGCAGCGCCGTAGGTGGAGGGGGCCCCACCGGGGAGCTGTTTTTT. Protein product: CASSAVGGGGPTGELFF.

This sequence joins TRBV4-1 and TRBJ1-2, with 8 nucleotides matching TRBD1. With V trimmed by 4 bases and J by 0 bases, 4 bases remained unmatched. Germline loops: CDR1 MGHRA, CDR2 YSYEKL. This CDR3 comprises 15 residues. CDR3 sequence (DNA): TGCGCCAGCAGCCTACAGGGGGTGGCTAACTATGGCTACACCTTC. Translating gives CASSLQGVANYGYTF.

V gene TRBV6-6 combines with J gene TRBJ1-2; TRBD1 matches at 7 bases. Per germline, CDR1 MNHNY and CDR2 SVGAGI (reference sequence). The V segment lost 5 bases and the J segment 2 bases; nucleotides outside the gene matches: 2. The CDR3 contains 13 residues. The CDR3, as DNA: TGTGCCAGCAGTACGACAGGGAACTATGGCTACACCTTC. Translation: CASSTTGNYGYTF.

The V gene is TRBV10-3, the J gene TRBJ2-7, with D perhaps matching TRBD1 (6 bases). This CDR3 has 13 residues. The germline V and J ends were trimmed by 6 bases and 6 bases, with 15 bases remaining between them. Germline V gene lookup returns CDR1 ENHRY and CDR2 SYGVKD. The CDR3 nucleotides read TGTGCCATCAGCCTAGGACAGTCGTCCGAGCAGTACTTC. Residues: CAISLGQSSEQYF.

The CDR3 sequence: CASSQEGPQHF. The CDR3 coding sequence is TGTGCCAGCAGTCAAGAGGGGCCCCAGCATTTT. This chain uses TRBV12-3 or TRBV12-4 with TRBJ1-5; D is undetermined. The V end lost 5 bases, the J end lost 9 bases, and 8 bases lay between the germline ends. This CDR3 is built from 11 residues.

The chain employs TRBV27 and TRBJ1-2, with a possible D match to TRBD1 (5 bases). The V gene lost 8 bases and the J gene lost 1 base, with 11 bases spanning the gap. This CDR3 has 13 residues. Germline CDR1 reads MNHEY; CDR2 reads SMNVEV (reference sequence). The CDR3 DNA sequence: TGTGCCAGCTCGGGGGGGGTTAACTATGGCTACACCTTC. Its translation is CASSGGVNYGYTF.

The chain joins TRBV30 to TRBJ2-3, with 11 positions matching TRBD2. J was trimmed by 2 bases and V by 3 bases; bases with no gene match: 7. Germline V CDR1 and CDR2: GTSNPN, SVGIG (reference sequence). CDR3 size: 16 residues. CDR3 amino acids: CAWSGASGGPTDTQYF. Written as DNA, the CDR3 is TGTGCCTGGAGCGGGGCTAGCGGGGGGCCCACAGATACGCAGTATTTT.

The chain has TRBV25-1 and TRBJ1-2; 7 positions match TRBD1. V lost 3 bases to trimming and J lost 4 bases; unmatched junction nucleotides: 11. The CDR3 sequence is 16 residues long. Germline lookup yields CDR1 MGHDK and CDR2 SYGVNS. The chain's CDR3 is CASSEPGTASSYGYTF. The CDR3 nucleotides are TGTGCCAGCAGTGAGCCTGGGACAGCATCTTCCTATGGCTACACCTTC.

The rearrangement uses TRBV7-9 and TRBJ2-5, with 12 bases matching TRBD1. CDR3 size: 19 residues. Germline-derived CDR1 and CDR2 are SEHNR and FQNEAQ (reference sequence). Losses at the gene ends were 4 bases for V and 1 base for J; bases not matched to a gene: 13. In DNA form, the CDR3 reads TGTGCCAGCAGCTCTGTCCCGGGACAGGGGGCGCCGCCCCAAGAGACCCAGTACTTC. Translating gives CASSSVPGQGAPPQETQYF.

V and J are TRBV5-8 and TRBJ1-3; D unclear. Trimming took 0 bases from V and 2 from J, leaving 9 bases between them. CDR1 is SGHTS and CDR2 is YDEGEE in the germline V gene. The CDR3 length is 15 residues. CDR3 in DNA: TGTGCCAGCAGCTTGGCAGCGGCGACTGGAAACACCATATATTTT. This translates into CASSLAAATGNTIYF.

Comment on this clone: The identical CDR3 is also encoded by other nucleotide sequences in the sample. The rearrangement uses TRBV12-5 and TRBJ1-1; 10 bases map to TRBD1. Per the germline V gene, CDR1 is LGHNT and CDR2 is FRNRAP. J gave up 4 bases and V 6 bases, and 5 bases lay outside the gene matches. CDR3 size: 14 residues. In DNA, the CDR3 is TGTGCTAGTGGCCTCGGGACAGGGGTCACTGAAGCTTTCTTT. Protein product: CASGLGTGVTEAFF.